This T cell receptor (beta chain) was recovered during a study of blood T cells in healthy people across ages. It was with a sample-barcoded 5' primer and a J-beta primer mix that a second PCR of roughly 6 to 12 cycles was run. TCRdb reprocessed the 5' RACE reads with MiXCR, giving one entry per CDR3 protein. The sample carries fewer than 950,000 distinct CDR3 sequences, approximately 53% recorded once. The CDR3 spans 12 residues. Germline V gene data show CDR1 as SQVTM and CDR2 as ANQGSEA. The V and J ends lost 6 bases and 4 bases, in that order; junction bases with no gene match: 5. The TCR originated in a man aged 80 or over in good health. The material sequenced was blood. The chain joins TRBV29-1 to TRBJ1-2, with 7 nucleotides matching TRBD1. Here the CDR3 DNA reads TGCAGCGTCCACAGGGGTACCTATGGCTACACCTTC. Protein product: CSVHRGTYGYTF.